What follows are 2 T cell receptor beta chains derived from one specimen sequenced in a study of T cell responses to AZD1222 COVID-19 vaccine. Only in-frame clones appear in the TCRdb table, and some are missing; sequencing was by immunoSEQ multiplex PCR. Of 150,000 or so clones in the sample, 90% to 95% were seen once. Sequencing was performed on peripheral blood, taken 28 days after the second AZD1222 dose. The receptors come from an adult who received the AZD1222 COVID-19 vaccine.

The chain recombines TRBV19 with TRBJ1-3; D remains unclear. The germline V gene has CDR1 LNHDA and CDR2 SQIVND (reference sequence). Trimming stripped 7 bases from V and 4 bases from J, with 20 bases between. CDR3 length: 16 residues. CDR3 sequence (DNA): TGTGCCAGTAACCCGGCAGCCAACTTGTTCGGAAACACCATATATTTT. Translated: CASNPAANLFGNTIYF.

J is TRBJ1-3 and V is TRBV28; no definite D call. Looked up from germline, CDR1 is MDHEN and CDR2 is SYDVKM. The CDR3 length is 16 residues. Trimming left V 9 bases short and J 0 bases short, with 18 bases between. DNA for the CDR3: TGTGCCAGTCATACAGCCAAGCACGGCTCTGGAAACACCATATATTTT. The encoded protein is CASHTAKHGSGNTIYF.